This TCR beta chain was retrieved from a study of brain T cells in children with intractable seizures. Surgery cases with the highest brain T cell transcript signatures were chosen for sequencing. Pre-surgery treatment included at least one anti-epileptic drug. Worth noting for this clone: Its cognate antigen is unknown.

General study findings and limits: HCMV serostatus was not known, and viral specificity came from CDR3 similarity only. Absence of clones before surgery may stem from lower sequencing depth.

CDR1 is MNHNS and CDR2 is SASEGT in the germline V gene. Losses at the gene ends were 0 bases for V and 2 bases for J; bases not matched to a gene: 10. The CDR3 totals 18 residues. Produced via immunoSEQ multiplex PCR; TCRdb's table is partial and in-frame only. The top ten clones hold just under 6.5% of a sample with around 44,000 clones, roughly 90% of them seen once. The chain is built from TRBV6-1 and TRBJ1-5; 7 bases line up with TRBD1. The sequence derives from a girl aged 2-15 years with tuberous sclerosis and intractable seizures. Sequenced here: peripheral blood, sampled at surgery. CDR3: CASSEATPDRVGNQPQHF. Written as DNA, the CDR3 is TGTGCCAGCAGTGAAGCAACTCCCGACAGGGTTGGCAATCAGCCCCAGCATTTT.